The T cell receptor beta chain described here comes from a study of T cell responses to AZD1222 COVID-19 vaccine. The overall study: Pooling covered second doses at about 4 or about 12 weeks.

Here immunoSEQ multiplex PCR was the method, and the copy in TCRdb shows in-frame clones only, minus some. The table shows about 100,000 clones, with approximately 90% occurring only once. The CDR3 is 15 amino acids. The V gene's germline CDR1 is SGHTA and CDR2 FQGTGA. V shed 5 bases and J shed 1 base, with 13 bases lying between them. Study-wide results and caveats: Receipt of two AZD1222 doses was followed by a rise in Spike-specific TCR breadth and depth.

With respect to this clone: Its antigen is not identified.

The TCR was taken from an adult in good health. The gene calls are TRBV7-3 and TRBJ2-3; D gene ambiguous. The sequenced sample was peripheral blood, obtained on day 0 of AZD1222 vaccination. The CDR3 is CASSPQPMGTDTQYF. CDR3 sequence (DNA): TGTGCCAGCAGCCCACAACCCATGGGCACAGATACGCAGTATTTT. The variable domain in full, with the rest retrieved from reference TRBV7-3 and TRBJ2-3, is GAGVSQTPSNKVTEKGKYVELRCDPISGHTALYWYRQSLGQGPEFLIYFQGTGAADDSGLPNDRFFAVRPEGSVSTLKIQRTERGDSAVYLCASSPQPMGTDTQYFGPGTRLTVL.